This TCR beta chain was identified in a study of blood T cell repertoires in COVID-19. For the study at large: COVID-19 samples, acute and convalescent, were from the United States, Italy and Spain. PBMCs, B-cell-depleted T cells, or T cells were the source of the cDNA or gDNA that made up the material.

Original processing notes: Estimated nucleated cell counts came from reference gene primer amplification. Produced via immunoSEQ multiplex PCR; TCRdb's table is partial and in-frame only. The V and J calls and clone size are taken from that table; D and trimming were inferred from the DNA. Here the sample spans 70,000 to 90,000 clones, roughly 83% being singletons. This receptor was taken from a woman older than 75 with acute or convalescent COVID-19. What was sequenced was peripheral blood.

The CDR3 protein is CASRTNGLAGAGELFF. The CDR3 region has the DNA TGTGCCAGCAGAACGAACGGACTAGCGGGGGCCGGGGAGCTGTTTTTT. The chain uses TRBV3-1 (or the pseudogene TRBV3-2) and TRBJ2-2; 13 positions agree with TRBD2. CDR1 and CDR2 from the germline V gene are LGHDT and YNNKEL (reference sequence). The CDR3 sequence is 16 residues long. The J segment lost 6 bases and the V segment lost 6 bases, leaving 7 bases of the junction unmatched.